This TCR beta chain was recorded in a study of blood T cells in healthy people across ages. Worth noting for this clonotype: Its specificity is not known.

All donors came from Russia, were Caucasian and healthy, and spanned ages about 6 to 95. Sample-barcoded 5' priming and a J-beta primer mix drove a second PCR of 7 to 11 cycles. TCRdb analysed the 5' RACE reads with MiXCR anew, one entry per CDR3 protein. Found here are around 800,000 distinct CDR3 sequences, around 42% of them singletons; the top ten hold nearly 20%. Per the germline V gene, CDR1 is LGHNA and CDR2 is YNFKEQ. The CDR3 contains 13 residues. Overall study results and limits: Long-lived donors exceeded aged donors in naive CD4+ cells and diversity.

The source of this sequence is a man in his sixties in good health. Sequenced material: blood. This chain uses TRBV4-2 with TRBJ2-4, with TRBD1 as a possible D gene (5 bases). The DNA end favors TRBJ2-7, so the J call may be wrong. As DNA, the CDR3 is TGTGCCAGCAGCCAAGATCCCCAGGGCGAGCAGTACTTC. Translated, it gives CASSQDPQGEQYF.